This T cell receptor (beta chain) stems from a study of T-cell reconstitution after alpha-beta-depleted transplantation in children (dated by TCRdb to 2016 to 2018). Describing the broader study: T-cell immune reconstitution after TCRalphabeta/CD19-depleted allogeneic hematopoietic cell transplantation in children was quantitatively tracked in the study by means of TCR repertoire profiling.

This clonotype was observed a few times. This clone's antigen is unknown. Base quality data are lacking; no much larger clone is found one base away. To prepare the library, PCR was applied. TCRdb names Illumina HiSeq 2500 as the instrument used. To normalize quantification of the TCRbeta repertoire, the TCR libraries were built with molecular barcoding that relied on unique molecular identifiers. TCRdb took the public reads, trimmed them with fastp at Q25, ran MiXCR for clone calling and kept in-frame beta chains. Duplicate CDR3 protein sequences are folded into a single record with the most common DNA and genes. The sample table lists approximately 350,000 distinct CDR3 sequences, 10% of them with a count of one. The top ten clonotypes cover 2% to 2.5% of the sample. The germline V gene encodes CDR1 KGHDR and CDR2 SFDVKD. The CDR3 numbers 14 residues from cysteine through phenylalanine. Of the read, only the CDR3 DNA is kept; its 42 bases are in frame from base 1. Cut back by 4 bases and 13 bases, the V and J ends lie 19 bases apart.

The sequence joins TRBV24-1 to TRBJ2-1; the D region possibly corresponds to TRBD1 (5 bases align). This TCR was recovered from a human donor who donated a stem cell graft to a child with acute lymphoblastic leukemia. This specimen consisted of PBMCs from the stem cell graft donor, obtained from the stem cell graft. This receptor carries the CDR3 CATSDPTGDRYQFF. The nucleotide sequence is TGTGCCACCAGTGACCCAACAGGAGATCGTTACCAGTTCTTC.